The 31 T cell receptor beta chains reported below all come from one sample, sequenced in a study of shared clonotypes between healthy human individuals. Produced via immunoSEQ multiplex PCR; TCRdb's table is partial and in-frame only. The sample records approximately 2,000,000 clones, roughly 92% being singletons. Sequencing input: naive CD4+ T cells from PBMCs. Subset of the sample: CD45RA+ positively selected. These receptors came from a man aged 18 to 29 in good health. Some clones in this sample may be carry-over from other donors' samples.

The V and J genes are TRBV10-3 and TRBJ1-3; 7 positions match TRBD1. Germline CDR1 and CDR2: ENHRY and SYGVKD. Trimming cost V 8 bases and J 1 base; bases outside gene matches: 8. The CDR3 spans 15 residues. The CDR3 coding sequence is TGTGCCATCCGGGACTCAGGGGGATCTGGAAACACCATATATTTT. This gives the protein CAIRDSGGSGNTIYF.

V and J are TRBV5-6 and TRBJ2-1; 8 nucleotides agree with TRBD2. J was trimmed by 12 bases and V by 2 bases; bases with no gene match: 4. The V gene's germline CDR1 is SGHDT and CDR2 YYEEEE. The CDR3 is 12 residues long. The CDR3 DNA reads TGTGCCAGCAGCTTAAGCGGGAGAGCGCAGTTCTTC. Its translation is CASSLSGRAQFF.

The chain joins TRBV4-1 to TRBJ1-4; 7 bases align to TRBD1. J lost 3 bases, V lost 6 bases, and 7 bases had no gene match. This CDR3 has 15 residues. CDR1 and CDR2 from the germline V gene are MGHRA and YSYEKL. DNA for the CDR3: TGCGCCAGCAGAGATGGACAGGCGGCTAATGAAAAACTGTTTTTT. This sequence encodes CASRDGQAANEKLFF.

This rearrangement joins TRBV5-1 to TRBJ2-5; TRBD2 matches at 10 bases. Germline CDR1 is SGHRS and CDR2 is YFSETQ. The CDR3 is 16 residues long. The trim removed 4 bases at V and 1 base at J, leaving 7 bases unmatched. As DNA, the CDR3 is TGCGCCAGCAGCCCGCGAGCGGGAGGGAGCCAAGAGACCCAGTACTTC. Encoded protein: CASSPRAGGSQETQYF.

The chain uses TRBV7-8 and TRBJ2-5; D not resolved. The V end was cut by 1 base, the J end by 7 bases, with 19 bases between. CDR1 and CDR2 from the germline V gene are SGHVS and FQNEAQ. CDR3 size: 16 residues. The CDR3 region has the DNA TGTGCCAGCAGCTTAGGAGCAGGATCAAGGACGGGGACCCAGTACTTC. Its protein product is CASSLGAGSRTGTQYF. The full variable domain, rest sourced from reference TRBV7-8 and TRBJ2-5, is GAGVSQSPRYKVAKRGQDVALRCDPISGHVSLFWYQQALGQGPEFLTYFQNEAQLDKSGLPSDRFFAERPEGSVSTLKIQRTQQEDSAVYLCASSLGAGSRTGTQYFGPGTRLLVL.

The J gene is TRBJ2-7, the V gene TRBV6-5; a possible D gene is TRBD2 (5 bases). The V and J ends lost 5 bases and 4 bases respectively, with 18 bases between them. Germline V gene sequence: CDR1 MNHEY, CDR2 SVGAGI. This CDR3 is built from 15 residues. CDR3 DNA sequence: TGTGCCAGCAGTCCATGGTCGGGAACCTTATACGAGCAGTACTTC. Its translation: CASSPWSGTLYEQYF.

This clone was seen only once. The same CDR3 can be traced to other DNA sequences in this sample. The V gene is TRBV5-1, the J gene TRBJ1-5; possible D gene TRBD1, 5 bases. Germline lookup yields CDR1 SGHRS and CDR2 YFSETQ. The CDR3 runs to 14 residues. Trimming removed 5 bases at V and 2 bases at J, with 11 bases between. The CDR3 protein is CASSSGTGNQPQHF. CDR3 DNA sequence: TGCGCCAGCAGTTCCGGGACGGGCAATCAGCCCCAGCATTTT.

This clone was counted a single time. The V gene is TRBV27, the J gene TRBJ2-3; D gene uncertain. Germline CDR1 is MNHEY and CDR2 is SMNVEV (reference sequence). The CDR3 is 14 residues long. V lost 5 bases and J lost 4, with 13 bases in between. The chain's CDR3 is CASSLGPYADTQYF. CDR3 sequence (DNA): TGTGCCAGCAGTCTAGGACCCTACGCAGATACGCAGTATTTT.

The chain uses TRBV5-6 and TRBJ1-1, with 8 positions matching TRBD1. From germline, CDR1 is SGHDT and CDR2 YYEEEE. The J segment lost 5 bases and the V segment lost 3 bases, leaving 9 bases of the junction unmatched. The length of the CDR3 is 15 residues. CDR3 protein: CASSSRTGIGTEAFF. The CDR3 nucleotides are TGTGCCAGCAGCTCCAGGACAGGGATTGGAACTGAAGCTTTCTTT.

The chain employs TRBV11-2 and TRBJ2-3, with D possibly being TRBD2 (5 bases). Germline V gene lookup returns CDR1 SGHAT and CDR2 FQNNGV. V lost 1 base and J 2 bases, leaving 10 bases between the germline ends. The CDR3 consists of 15 residues. The DNA for the CDR3 is TGTGCCAGCAGCTTAGGGCTAGCATTCACAGATACGCAGTATTTT. Protein: CASSLGLAFTDTQYF.

As concerns this clone: Additional DNA sequences in this sample encode the identical CDR3. Here the CDR3 DNA reads TGCGCCAGCAGCCAGGGAGACAGGAACTATGGCTACACCTTC. This gives the protein CASSQGDRNYGYTF. This chain connects TRBV4-1 to TRBJ1-2, with D maybe TRBD1 (6 bases). CDR3 size: 14 residues. V gave up 3 bases and J gave up 2 bases, with 10 bases separating them. The germline gives CDR1 MGHRA, CDR2 YSYEKL.

This clone was recorded once. The chain employs TRBV7-2 and TRBJ2-7; 9 bases agree with TRBD2. There are 17 residues in the CDR3. CDR1 and CDR2 (germline): SGHTA, FQGNSA. Unmatched junction bases numbered 18, after V lost 5 bases and J lost 7 bases. This chain's CDR3 is CASSHEMGAGGVREQYF. The DNA of the CDR3 is TGTGCCAGCAGCCACGAGATGGGGGCGGGAGGGGTTAGAGAGCAGTACTTC.

The CDR3 DNA follows: TGTGCCAGCAGCTCCAGGGGGTTCAACGAGCAGTACTTC. It yields the protein CASSSRGFNEQYF. V usage is TRBV7-2 and J usage is TRBJ2-7, with TRBD1 matching 7 bases. The CDR3 is 13 amino acids. CDR1 is SGHTA, CDR2 FQGNSA, per germline. The J segment lost 5 bases and the V segment lost 4 bases, leaving 5 bases of the junction unmatched.

For this clone: This sample also contains other DNA sequences that code for the same CDR3. This rearrangement joins TRBV19 to TRBJ2-7, with 12 bases fitting TRBD2. Per germline, CDR1 LNHDA and CDR2 SQIVND (reference sequence). The J segment lost 2 bases and the V segment lost 5 bases, leaving 1 base of the junction unmatched. The CDR3 totals 14 residues. The CDR3 sequence: CASSRLAGAYEQYF. The CDR3 region has the DNA TGTGCCAGTAGTCGACTAGCGGGGGCCTACGAGCAGTACTTC.

The chain uses TRBV7-9 and TRBJ2-1; 7 positions match TRBD2. Germline V gene data show CDR1 as SEHNR and CDR2 as FQNEAQ (reference sequence). There are 15 residues in the CDR3. V trimming: 5 bases; J trimming: 8 bases; junction bases outside the gene matches: 12. CDR3 in DNA: TGTGCCAGCAGCGGGTTCGCGGGAGCCCGGGATGAGCAGTTCTTC. Translated, it gives CASSGFAGARDEQFF.

The CDR3 reads CASSLVPAYGYTF. DNA for the CDR3: TGTGCCAGCAGCTTGGTCCCGGCCTATGGCTACACCTTC. This chain joins TRBV5-8 and TRBJ1-2, with D uncertain. CDR1 and CDR2 (germline): SGHTS, YDEGEE. The CDR3 spans 13 residues. V gave up 0 bases and J gave up 4 bases, with 7 bases separating them.

The chain couples TRBV29-1 to TRBJ2-3; D gene unclear. Trimming shortened V by 1 base and J by 2 bases, and 13 bases separated the two germline ends. Germline lookup yields CDR1 SQVTM and CDR2 ANQGSEA. CDR3 size: 15 residues. The CDR3 DNA follows: TGCAGCGTTGAAGGGTTGGGTTTTGTCACAGATACGCAGTATTTT. Residues: CSVEGLGFVTDTQYF.

V usage is TRBV28 and J usage is TRBJ2-7, with 7 bases that match TRBD2. The CDR3 runs to 14 residues. V shed 0 bases, J shed 2 bases, and the junction held 1 base outside the gene matches. Germline V gene sequence: CDR1 MDHEN, CDR2 SYDVKM. The CDR3 protein is CASSLWGTTYEQYF. The CDR3 DNA reads TGTGCCAGCAGTTTATGGGGGACTACCTACGAGCAGTACTTC. The full variable domain, with the rest looked up from reference TRBV28 and TRBJ2-7, is DVKVTQSSRYLVKRTGEKVFLECVQDMDHENMFWYRQDPGLGLRLIYFSYDVKMKEKGDIPEGYSVSREKKERFSLILESASTNQTSMYLCASSLWGTTYEQYFGPGTRLTVT.

This clone was observed a handful of times. This chain joins TRBV2 and TRBJ1-1; 8 bases are a match to TRBD1. Germline V gives CDR1 SNHLY, CDR2 FYNNEI. This CDR3 is built from 17 residues. Losses at the gene ends were 5 bases for V and 4 bases for J; bases not matched to a gene: 15. CDR3: CASSLSETGALGTEAFF. CDR3 sequence (DNA): TGTGCCAGCAGTTTAAGCGAGACAGGGGCGTTGGGCACTGAAGCTTTCTTT.

The V call is TRBV6-1, the J call TRBJ2-7; 7 bases agree with TRBD1. Germline CDR1 reads MNHNS; CDR2 reads SASEGT. The V segment lost 6 bases and the J segment 0 bases; nucleotides outside the gene matches: 5. CDR3 size: 14 residues. CDR3 in DNA: TGTGCCAGCAGCACGGACAGGAGCTCCTACGAGCAGTACTTC. This encodes CASSTDRSSYEQYF.

This clone was counted between two and nine times. CDR3 DNA sequence: TGCAGCGTTAGGAGGGTCGCTGAAGCTTTCTTT. Protein product: CSVRRVAEAFF. The V and J genes are TRBV29-1 and TRBJ1-1; D remains ambiguous. Trimming took 5 bases from V and 6 from J, leaving 10 bases between them. Germline CDR1 is SQVTM and CDR2 is ANQGSEA. The CDR3 has 11 residues.

The rearrangement joins TRBV7-2 to TRBJ2-2, with 8 bases that match TRBD2. The germline V gene has CDR1 SGHTA and CDR2 FQGNSA. The CDR3 spans 16 residues. J lost 5 bases, V lost 5 bases, and 10 bases had no gene match. The CDR3 nucleotides are TGTGCCAGCAGCACATTGGGACTAGTTTTGACCGGGGAGCTGTTTTTT. Its protein is CASSTLGLVLTGELFF. The full variable domain, rest sourced from reference TRBV7-2 and TRBJ2-2, is GAGVSQSPSNKVTEKGKDVELRCDPISGHTALYWYRQSLGQGLEFLIYFQGNSAPDKSGLPSDRFSAERTGGSVSTLTIQRTQQEDSAVYLCASSTLGLVLTGELFFGEGSRLTVL.

V is TRBV21-1 and J is TRBJ1-4; no DNA check was done on the table's D call, TRBD1. TRBV21-1 is annotated as a pseudogene. This CDR3 is 16 amino acids long. The CDR3 DNA is TGTGCCAGCAGCAGGGGACACCTTGCAACTAATGAAAAACTGTTTTTT. Its translation is CASSRGHLATNEKLFF.

Note on this clone: Other DNA sequences in this sample translate to the same CDR3. The V gene is TRBV18, the J gene TRBJ2-1; TRBD2 aligns across 10 bases. V trimming: 0 bases; J trimming: 9 bases; junction bases outside the gene matches: 5. The germline V gene has CDR1 KGHSH and CDR2 LQKENI. This CDR3 is 15 amino acids long. The CDR3 coding sequence is TGTGCCAGCTCACCACCTCTAGCGGGAGTAGGTGAGCAGTTCTTC. It translates to CASSPPLAGVGEQFF.

J is TRBJ2-3 and V is TRBV4-1; D is uncertain. Germline V gene data show CDR1 as MGHRA and CDR2 as YSYEKL. V gave up 5 bases and J gave up 4 bases, with 16 bases separating them. The CDR3 has 15 amino acids. As DNA, the CDR3 is TGCGCCAGCAGCAGCCGGGCCTCGGGCCCAGATACGCAGTATTTT. Translation gives CASSSRASGPDTQYF.

The CDR3: CASSSQPSGGGNEQYF. The CDR3 DNA reads TGTGCCAGCAGCTCCCAACCTTCGGGGGGCGGAAACGAGCAGTACTTC. The rearrangement uses TRBV7-3 and TRBJ2-7; D is possibly TRBD2 (7 bases). Germline V gene sequence: CDR1 SGHTA, CDR2 FQGTGA. CDR3 length: 16 amino acids. Trimming cost V 4 bases and J 5 bases, with 21 bases left between them.

The J gene is TRBJ2-1, the V gene TRBV5-1; 8 positions agree with TRBD2. CDR3 length: 15 residues. V was pared by 0 bases and J by 5 bases, with 4 bases of the junction left unmatched. Germline V gene sequence: CDR1 SGHRS, CDR2 YFSETQ. Written as DNA, the CDR3 is TGCGCCAGCAGCTTGGAAGCGGGAGTACACAATGAGCAGTTCTTC. Amino acids: CASSLEAGVHNEQFF.

To note about this clone: Other DNA sequences in the sample encode the same CDR3. The rearrangement joins TRBV28 to TRBJ2-2; possible D gene TRBD1, 5 bases. CDR3 length: 13 amino acids. CDR1 and CDR2 (germline): MDHEN, SYDVKM. V was pared by 8 bases and J by 1 base, with 8 bases between. Here the CDR3 reads CASPDRNTGELFF. Written as DNA, the CDR3 is TGTGCCAGCCCTGACAGGAACACCGGGGAGCTGTTTTTT.

The chain's CDR3 is CASRRTGNTGELFF. CDR3 nucleotides: TGTGCCAGCAGGAGGACAGGGAACACCGGGGAGCTGTTTTTT. The V and J genes are TRBV6-6 and TRBJ2-2; TRBD1 matches at 7 bases. This CDR3 has 14 residues. Germline loops: CDR1 MNHNY, CDR2 SVGAGI (reference sequence). V was pared by 6 bases and J by 1 base, with 2 bases of the junction left unmatched.

This chain joins TRBV7-9 and TRBJ1-4, with no clear D. V was trimmed by 7 bases and J by 7 bases, leaving 19 bases between them. Germline V gene sequence: CDR1 SEHNR, CDR2 FQNEAQ (reference sequence). This CDR3 is built from 15 residues. The CDR3, as DNA: TGTGCCAGCACCCAAAATAGAACGGGAGTTGAAAAACTGTTTTTT. This encodes CASTQNRTGVEKLFF.

The chain combines TRBV4-1 with TRBJ1-1; 8 bases line up with TRBD1. V shed 4 bases, J shed 5 bases, and the junction held 6 bases outside the gene matches. Germline V lookup: CDR1 MGHRA, CDR2 YSYEKL. This CDR3 comprises 14 residues. CDR3 sequence reads: CASSRPTGETEAFF. The CDR3 DNA follows: TGCGCCAGCAGCCGACCGACAGGGGAGACTGAAGCTTTCTTT.